The 14 T cell receptor beta chains given below trace back to one sample, sequenced in a study of T cells after yellow fever vaccination (dated by TCRdb to about 2019). The label giving this sample's treatment or condition can be read as: live attenuated yellow fever vaccine strain. Libraries were built with 5' RACE. For sequencing, an Illumina NovaSeq 6000 was employed. Starting from the raw public reads, TCRdb applied fastp trimming at Q25, assembled clones with MiXCR and retained in-frame beta chains. Records with the same CDR3 protein are collapsed into one entry carrying the most frequent genes and DNA. For this sample there are 100,000 to 150,000 distinct CDR3 sequences; roughly 15% appear just once. The ten largest clones take up around 40% of the sample. The starting material was CD8+ T cells sorted from PBMCs, obtained 5 days after the yellow fever booster vaccination. The receptors here all came from a man younger than 30 who received the YFV17D yellow fever vaccine.

This clonotype was counted only a few times. V and J are TRBV4-1 and TRBJ1-1; no definite D call. From germline, CDR1 is MGHRA and CDR2 YSYEKL. The CDR3 has 16 amino acids. V shed 0 bases and J shed 1 base, with 12 bases lying between them. CDR3 in DNA: TGCGCCAGCAGCCAAGATCGGATGCAGGCGAACACTGAAGCTTTCTTT. Its protein product is CASSQDRMQANTEAFF.

This clonotype was detected only a few times. This chain links TRBV5-1 with TRBJ2-3; D not resolved. CDR1 and CDR2 from the germline V gene are SGHRS and YFSETQ. V was trimmed by 2 bases and J by 2 bases, leaving 12 bases between them. The CDR3 totals 15 residues. CDR3 sequence (DNA): TGCGCCAGCAGCTTCCGAGCCCGCCTCACAGATACGCAGTATTTT. Encoded protein: CASSFRARLTDTQYF.

The chain links TRBV7-2 to TRBJ2-2, with unresolved D. CDR1 and CDR2 (germline): SGHTA, FQGNSA. The CDR3 spans 14 residues. The V end lost 4 bases, the J end lost 4 bases, and 10 bases lay between the germline ends. The CDR3 sequence: CASSSETITGELFF. The CDR3 nucleotides read TGTGCCAGCAGCTCCGAAACTATCACCGGGGAGCTGTTTTTT.

This clonotype was detected many times. The chain joins TRBV29-1 to TRBJ2-5; 12 bases agree with TRBD2. V shed 3 bases and J 5 bases; nucleotides not matched to a gene: 7. This CDR3 has 15 amino acids. Germline CDR1 and CDR2: SQVTM and ANQGSEA. The CDR3 DNA follows: TGCAGCGTTGAGTGGACTAGCGGGGCCAGGGAGACCCAGTACTTC. Amino acids: CSVEWTSGARETQYF.

V gene TRBV24-1 combines with J gene TRBJ1-1; D gene uncertain. This CDR3 comprises 13 residues. CDR1 is KGHDR and CDR2 is SFDVKD in the germline V gene. Trimming removed 2 bases from V and 10 bases from J, with 13 bases in between. CDR3 protein: CATSDSSRPTAFF. The CDR3 DNA reads TGTGCCACCAGTGATTCGTCGCGGCCCACAGCTTTCTTT.

This chain uses TRBV7-8 with TRBJ2-6; TRBD1 matches at 7 bases. From germline, CDR1 is SGHVS and CDR2 FQNEAQ. The V and J ends lost 4 bases and 3 bases, in that order; junction bases with no gene match: 3. The length of the CDR3 is 15 residues. The CDR3 loop is CASSYRGRGANVLTF. The DNA for the CDR3 is TGTGCCAGCAGCTACAGGGGACGTGGGGCCAACGTCCTGACTTTC.

Only a few counts were recorded for this clonotype. The genes are TRBV7-3 and TRBJ2-1, with 12 bases lining up with TRBD2. Germline values: CDR1 SGHTA, CDR2 FQGTGA. J lost 1 base, V lost 5 bases, and 12 bases had no gene match. The CDR3 contains 19 residues. In DNA form, the CDR3 reads TGTGCCAGCAGCCCCGAACTAGCGGGGGGTAGATTATCCTACAATGAGCAGTTCTTC. Protein sequence: CASSPELAGGRLSYNEQFF. Combining the CDR3 with reference TRBV7-3 and TRBJ2-1 gives the whole variable domain GAGVSQTPSNKVTEKGKYVELRCDPISGHTALYWYRQSLGQGPEFLIYFQGTGAADDSGLPNDRFFAVRPEGSVSTLKIQRTERGDSAVYLCASSPELAGGRLSYNEQFFGPGTRLTVL.

The CDR3 is CSATPGGQETQYF. The CDR3, as DNA: TGCAGTGCCACCCCCGGGGGCCAAGAGACCCAGTACTTC. The rearrangement links TRBV20-1 to TRBJ2-5; weak D call: TRBD2 (6 bases). The CDR3 spans 13 residues. The ends were cut back, 6 bases at V and 1 base at J, with 12 bases in the middle. In germline, CDR1 is DFQATT, CDR2 SNEGSKA (reference sequence).

This clonotype was detected a few times. This chain joins TRBV7-9 and TRBJ1-6; 12 nucleotides align to TRBD1. V shed 5 bases and J 7 bases; nucleotides not matched to a gene: 6. The CDR3 sequence is 16 residues long. CDR1 SEHNR and CDR2 FQNEAQ come from the germline V gene (reference sequence). CDR3 in DNA: TGTGCCAGCAGCGAATGGGACAGGGGGCTAAATTCACCCCTCCACTTT. This gives the protein CASSEWDRGLNSPLHF.

In this sample, this clonotype turned up a few times. The rearrangement uses TRBV6-2 or TRBV6-3 and TRBJ1-5, with D unresolved. Germline lookup yields CDR1 MNHEY and CDR2 SVGEGT. The CDR3 covers 14 residues. The germline V and J ends were trimmed by 0 bases and 5 bases, with 8 bases remaining between them. The CDR3 loop is CASSYSVEDQPQHF. The DNA of the CDR3 is TGTGCCAGCAGTTACTCGGTCGAGGATCAGCCCCAGCATTTT.

The rearrangement uses TRBV6-4 and TRBJ2-2; D is perhaps TRBD1 (6 bases). This CDR3 spans 14 amino acids. Germline V gene data show CDR1 as MRHNA and CDR2 as SNTAGT. V shed 8 bases and J shed 0 bases, with 10 bases lying between them. CDR3: CASRQGPNTGELFF. The CDR3 DNA follows: TGTGCCAGCCGGCAGGGGCCGAACACCGGGGAGCTGTTTTTT.

This clonotype appeared a single time. V usage is TRBV9 and J usage is TRBJ1-1; D uncertain. Germline V gives CDR1 SGDLS, CDR2 YYNGEE. Trimming took off 0 bases at V and 0 bases at J, with 9 bases between the two ends. CDR3 length equals 15 residues. The CDR3 nucleotides are TGTGCCAGCAGCGTAGCAGGAAATATGAACACTGAAGCTTTCTTT. Translated, it gives CASSVAGNMNTEAFF.

This clonotype was observed a few times. The V gene is TRBV7-9, the J gene TRBJ1-4; possibly TRBD1 for D (6 bases). Germline-derived CDR1 and CDR2 are SEHNR and FQNEAQ (reference sequence). V lost 7 bases to trimming and J lost 7 bases, with 19 bases between them. The CDR3 sequence is 15 residues long. CDR3 residues: CASTPLEGGAEKLFF. The CDR3, as DNA: TGTGCCAGCACACCACTCGAGGGGGGAGCTGAAAAACTGTTTTTT.

This chain links TRBV5-1 with TRBJ2-1; D gene uncertain. The ends were cut back, 4 bases at V and 2 bases at J, with 10 bases in the middle. Germline assignment: CDR1 SGHRS and CDR2 YFSETQ. The CDR3 totals 14 residues. DNA of the CDR3: TGCGCCAGCAGCCGGGCCCCTCCCTACAATGAGCAGTTCTTC. Translated: CASSRAPPYNEQFF.